This TCR beta chain came from a study of blood T cell repertoires in COVID-19. About the study: From T cells, B-cell-depleted T cells, or PBMCs came the material, which was cDNA or gDNA.

Original processing methods: Amplification from reference gene primers served as the basis for estimated nucleated cell counts. Profiled with immunoSEQ multiplex PCR; TCRdb holds only in-frame clones, not every one. V, J and clone size are those of that table, while D and trimming were read from the DNA. The sample carries about 300,000 clones, about 90% recorded once. A COVID-19 case had been met by exposed participants during the 2 weeks before study entry. Germline CDR1 SGHNT, CDR2 YYREEE (reference sequence). The CDR3 is 15 residues long. Trimming removed 10 bases from V and 1 base from J; junction bases left unmatched: 5.

V gene TRBV5-4 combines with J gene TRBJ1-4; 12 bases fit TRBD1. The sequencing sample was made of PBMCs or T cells enriched from blood (not recorded which). The sequence was obtained from a woman in her fifties or sixties who had been exposed to COVID-19. Here the CDR3 reads CASGTGGGTNEKLFF. CDR3 DNA: TGTGCCTCCGGGACAGGGGGCGGAACTAATGAAAAACTGTTTTTT.